This paragraph covers one TCR beta chain sequence. Per the study methods: Nucleated cell counts were estimated from reference gene primer amplification. Produced via immunoSEQ multiplex PCR; TCRdb's table is partial and in-frame only. V and J calls and clone size are as listed in that table; D and trimming were resolved from the DNA. The data contain approximately 80,000 clones, 88% of them singletons. This record belongs to a study of blood T cell repertoires in COVID-19. At the level of the study: Acute and convalescent COVID-19 specimens originated in the United States, Italy and Spain.

The CDR3 runs to 13 residues. Looked up from germline, CDR1 is SNHLY and CDR2 is FYNNEI. V was clipped by 10 bases and J by 8 bases; unmatched bases: 9. This sequence joins TRBV2 and TRBJ1-4, with 8 bases identical to TRBD1. The clonotype was recovered from a human donor in a cohort sampled during active COVID-19. The source material was peripheral blood. CDR3 sequence reads: CATFRGREEKLFF. DNA for the CDR3: TGTGCCACCTTCAGGGGGCGGGAGGAAAAACTGTTTTTT.